A single sample is the source of the 20 T cell receptor beta chains below, sequenced in a study of T cell responses to AZD1222 COVID-19 vaccine. TCRdb keeps only in-frame clones here, not all; method: immunoSEQ multiplex PCR. The sample records 150,000 to 200,000 clones, approximately 94% being singletons. This specimen was peripheral blood, taken 28 days after the second dose of the MenACWY control vaccine. The receptor source for this set is an adult who received the MenACWY meningococcal vaccine as a control.

Note on this clone: Different DNA sequences within this sample yield the same CDR3. V is TRBV11-3 and J is TRBJ1-1, with unresolved D. The germline gives CDR1 SGHNT, CDR2 YENEEA. CDR3 length: 13 amino acids. With 4 bases removed from V and 5 bases from J, the gap between germline ends came to 11 bases. This CDR3 reads CASSSEGGTEAFF. The CDR3 DNA sequence: TGTGCCAGCAGCTCGGAGGGAGGGACTGAAGCTTTCTTT.

The chain couples TRBV3-1 (or the pseudogene TRBV3-2) to TRBJ2-7; the D call may be TRBD1 or TRBD2 (5 bases each). Germline lookup yields CDR1 LGHDT and CDR2 YNNKEL (reference sequence). Trimming cost V 1 base and J 3 bases, with 13 bases left between them. This CDR3 has 15 amino acids. The DNA for the CDR3 is TGTGCCAGCAGCCAAGGGGGCGGGCGGCTCTACGAGCAGTACTTC. This gives the protein CASSQGGGRLYEQYF.

The chain joins TRBV19 to TRBJ1-2; TRBD1 matches 7 bases. Germline values: CDR1 LNHDA, CDR2 SQIVND (reference sequence). With 3 bases clipped from V and 0 bases from J, the junction kept 10 bases outside the gene matches. This CDR3 has 17 amino acids. Written as DNA, the CDR3 is TGTGCCAGTAGTATCGGGATACCGGGACAGCCTAACTATGGCTACACCTTC. Amino acid sequence: CASSIGIPGQPNYGYTF.

The chain uses TRBV7-2 and TRBJ1-5; no clear D gene. Germline CDR1 reads SGHTA; CDR2 reads FQGNSA. This CDR3 has 12 residues. Trimming shortened V by 1 base and J by 11 bases, and 9 bases separated the two germline ends. DNA of the CDR3: TGTGCCAGCAGCTTAGTGGCGGGGACCCAGCATTTT. This sequence encodes CASSLVAGTQHF.

This clone has more than one count but fewer than ten. The chain has TRBV2 and TRBJ1-5; D perhaps matches TRBD1 (6 bases). The ends were cut back, 5 bases at V and 3 bases at J, with 11 bases in the middle. The germline V gene has CDR1 SNHLY and CDR2 FYNNEI. This CDR3 is built from 14 residues. The CDR3, as DNA: TGTGCCAGCAGTTTTGGACAGATCAATCAGCCCCAGCATTTT. Encoded protein: CASSFGQINQPQHF.

V is TRBV7-6 and J is TRBJ2-3, with 10 nucleotides matching TRBD2. The germline V gene encodes CDR1 SGHVS and CDR2 FNYEAQ. V gave up 5 bases and J gave up 1 base; unmatched junction bases: 9. This CDR3 has 17 residues. The CDR3 coding sequence is TGTGCCAGCAGCCGTCGTACTAGCGGGATAGGCACAGATACGCAGTATTTT. Amino acids: CASSRRTSGIGTDTQYF.

V and J are TRBV5-1 and TRBJ2-2; D is uncertain. The CDR3 totals 14 residues. Germline V gives CDR1 SGHRS, CDR2 YFSETQ. Trimming shortened V by 3 bases and J by 2 bases, and 8 bases separated the two germline ends. The CDR3 protein is CASSWLDNTGELFF. As DNA, the CDR3 is TGCGCCAGCAGCTGGTTAGATAACACCGGGGAGCTGTTTTTT.

This chain links TRBV5-1 with TRBJ2-7; D is unclear. Germline CDR1 and CDR2: SGHRS and YFSETQ. V lost 0 bases and J 0 bases, leaving 10 bases between the germline ends. CDR3 length: 15 residues. CDR3 sequence reads: CASSLGQAISYEQYF. The CDR3 region has the DNA TGCGCCAGCAGCTTGGGGCAGGCGATCTCCTACGAGCAGTACTTC.

This chain joins TRBV28 and TRBJ2-7, with 9 bases matching TRBD1. V shed 5 bases and J 7 bases; nucleotides not matched to a gene: 9. Germline CDR1 reads MDHEN; CDR2 reads SYDVKM. This CDR3 spans 14 amino acids. This CDR3 is CASSPGTGRGEQYF. The DNA of the CDR3 is TGTGCCAGCAGTCCCGGGACAGGGAGGGGGGAGCAGTACTTC.

This clone is a singleton in its sample. The rearrangement uses TRBV6-5 and TRBJ1-4; D call uncertain. This CDR3 has 13 residues. Trimming left V 2 bases short and J 10 bases short, with 11 bases between. CDR1 and CDR2 from the germline V gene are MNHEY and SVGAGI. The CDR3 nucleotides read TGTGCCAGCAGTTACAGCCCCAGCGGAAAACTGTTTTTT. Translation gives CASSYSPSGKLFF.

V usage is TRBV6-2 or TRBV6-3 and J usage is TRBJ2-3, with 9 bases matching TRBD2. This CDR3 has 15 residues. The germline V gene has CDR1 MNHEY and CDR2 SVGEGT. The V segment lost 3 bases and the J segment 3 bases; nucleotides outside the gene matches: 4. CDR3 loop: CASSYIAGVTDTQYF. The CDR3, as DNA: TGTGCCAGCAGTTATATAGCGGGAGTAACAGATACGCAGTATTTT.

The genes are TRBV6-2 or TRBV6-3 and TRBJ2-3, with 7 bases fitting TRBD1. Germline loops: CDR1 MNHEY, CDR2 SVGEGT. The CDR3 has 15 residues. The V gene end was trimmed by 2 bases and the J gene end by 4 bases; junction bases not matched to a gene: 6. The CDR3 sequence: CASSYPTGSADTQYF. Here the CDR3 DNA reads TGTGCCAGCAGTTACCCGACAGGGAGTGCAGATACGCAGTATTTT.

The chain carries TRBV7-8 and TRBJ1-3, with no clear D. Trimming removed 1 base from V and 0 bases from J, with 7 bases in between. The CDR3 is 15 residues long. Per germline, CDR1 SGHVS and CDR2 FQNEAQ. The CDR3 DNA reads TGTGCCAGCAGCTTAGTCGGTGGCTCTGGAAACACCATATATTTT. Translated, it gives CASSLVGGSGNTIYF. Full variable domain (remainder filled in from reference TRBV7-8 and TRBJ1-3): GAGVSQSPRYKVAKRGQDVALRCDPISGHVSLFWYQQALGQGPEFLTYFQNEAQLDKSGLPSDRFFAERPEGSVSTLKIQRTQQEDSAVYLCASSLVGGSGNTIYFGEGSWLTVV.

This chain links TRBV27 with TRBJ1-6; 7 nucleotides line up with TRBD1. J gave up 8 bases and V 6 bases, and 7 bases lay outside the gene matches. The CDR3 sequence is 14 residues long. Germline values: CDR1 MNHEY, CDR2 SMNVEV (reference sequence). The CDR3 here is CASRKGARDSPLHF. In DNA, the CDR3 is TGTGCCAGCAGAAAGGGGGCTAGGGATTCACCCCTCCACTTT.

V usage is TRBV18 and J usage is TRBJ2-5; D perhaps matches TRBD1 (5 bases). Trimming left V 6 bases short and J 4 bases short, with 21 bases between. The germline CDR1 and CDR2 sequences are KGHSH and LQKENI. There are 16 residues in the CDR3. The DNA of the CDR3 is TGTGCCAGCTCGCGTCCCAGGGTGGCCGTAGGAGAGACCCAGTACTTC. Translation gives CASSRPRVAVGETQYF.

The V call is TRBV19, the J call TRBJ1-4; D is undetermined. Germline CDR1 LNHDA, CDR2 SQIVND (reference sequence). Trimming removed 6 bases at V and 0 bases at J, with 17 bases between. The CDR3 runs 17 residues. The CDR3 here is CASRTLKDPATNEKLFF. In DNA, the CDR3 is TGTGCCAGTAGAACGTTGAAGGACCCTGCAACTAATGAAAAACTGTTTTTT.

This clone was seen only once. The chain combines TRBV3-1 (or the pseudogene TRBV3-2) with TRBJ2-6; unclear D gene. Germline V gives CDR1 LGHDT, CDR2 YNNKEL (reference sequence). The V gene lost 3 bases and the J gene lost 4 bases, with 7 bases spanning the gap. The CDR3 sequence is 14 residues long. In DNA form, the CDR3 reads TGTGCCAGCAGCCACGGTACCGGGGCCAACGTCCTGACTTTC. Amino acid sequence: CASSHGTGANVLTF.

This chain connects TRBV27 to TRBJ1-1; D is undetermined. The CDR3 loop spans 14 amino acids. From germline, CDR1 is MNHEY and CDR2 SMNVEV (reference sequence). V was pared by 9 bases and J by 3 bases, with 17 bases between. The CDR3 bases are TGTGCCAGTGGTCTAGGAGCCCAGGACACTGAAGCTTTCTTT. Encoded protein: CASGLGAQDTEAFF.

This rearrangement joins TRBV6-6 to TRBJ1-2; the D is unclear. The germline V gene has CDR1 MNHNY and CDR2 SVGAGI (reference sequence). V was clipped by 2 bases and J by 8 bases, with 12 bases between them. The CDR3 spans 13 residues. The CDR3 bases are TGTGCCAGCAGTTACCAGACCCATTCGGGCTACACCTTC. It specifies CASSYQTHSGYTF.

This chain links TRBV3-1 (or the pseudogene TRBV3-2) with TRBJ2-2; no clear D gene. The germline V gene encodes CDR1 LGHDT and CDR2 YNNKEL (reference sequence). The CDR3 has 13 residues. V was trimmed by 1 base and J by 0 bases, leaving 0 bases between them. The CDR3 reads CASSQANTGELFF. The CDR3, as DNA: TGTGCCAGCAGCCAAGCGAACACCGGGGAGCTGTTTTTT.